This entry lists 10 T cell receptor beta chains sequenced from one sample in a study of response to subunit inactivated influenza vaccine. TCRdb re-derived calls from the RT-PCR reads in MiXCR, one entry per CDR3 protein. The sample contains 600,000 to 700,000 distinct CDR3 sequences, around 15% of which appear only once. This specimen was PBMCs from blood, taken 14 to 15 days before vaccination. These receptors all come from a man aged 45 to 65 who received an inactivated influenza vaccine.

V usage is TRBV7-9 and J usage is TRBJ2-3, with D possibly being TRBD1 (6 bases). From germline, CDR1 is SEHNR and CDR2 FQNEAQ (reference sequence). V lost 3 bases and J lost 2, with 9 bases in between. This CDR3 contains 14 residues. The CDR3 here is CASSLRQDTDTQYF. The CDR3 nucleotides are TGTGCCAGCAGCTTGCGACAGGACACAGATACGCAGTATTTT. The full variable domain, rest sourced from reference TRBV7-9 and TRBJ2-3, is DTGVSQNPRHKITKRGQNVTFRCDPISEHNRLYWYRQTLGQGPEFLTYFQNEAQLEKSRLLSDRFSAERPKGSFSTLEIQRTEQGDSAMYLCASSLRQDTDTQYFGPGTRLTVL.

The rearrangement links TRBV9 to TRBJ2-2; D possibly corresponds to TRBD1 (6 bases). The CDR3 consists of 15 residues. Looked up from germline, CDR1 is SGDLS and CDR2 is YYNGEE. The ends were cut back, 0 bases at V and 5 bases at J, with 11 bases in the middle. The CDR3 region is CASSVAGEWTGELFF. For the CDR3, the DNA is TGTGCCAGCAGCGTAGCAGGGGAATGGACCGGGGAGCTGTTTTTT.

The sample holds a few counts of this clonotype. This chain joins TRBV4-1 and TRBJ1-5, with D hard to call. Germline assignment: CDR1 MGHRA and CDR2 YSYEKL. V lost 0 bases to trimming and J lost 3 bases, with 9 bases between them. The CDR3 spans 15 residues. In nucleotides, the CDR3 is TGCGCCAGCAGCCAAGACGACTTGTCCAATCAGCCCCAGCATTTT. Protein: CASSQDDLSNQPQHF.

This clonotype was recorded at least ten times. The genes are TRBV29-1 and TRBJ2-1; 7 bases match TRBD2. CDR3 length: 12 residues. V lost 7 bases and J lost 3; bases outside the gene matches: 3. Germline lookup yields CDR1 SQVTM and CDR2 ANQGSEA. This CDR3 is CSGGGNYNEQFF. As DNA, the CDR3 is TGCAGCGGCGGGGGTAACTACAATGAGCAGTTCTTC.

This clonotype was detected only a few times. J is TRBJ1-5 and V is TRBV19; 7 bases fit TRBD1. CDR1 is LNHDA and CDR2 is SQIVND in the germline V gene (reference sequence). V was clipped by 4 bases and J by 7 bases; unmatched bases: 7. The CDR3 contains 14 residues. The CDR3 DNA sequence: TGTGCCAGTAGTAGCCGACAGGGCCCCCAGCCCCAGCATTTT. This codes for CASSSRQGPQPQHF. Full variable domain (rest looked up from reference TRBV19 and TRBJ1-5): DGGITQSPKYLFRKEGQNVTLSCEQNLNHDAMYWYRQDPGQGLRLIYYSQIVNDFQKGDIAEGYSVSREKKESFPLTVTSAQKNPTAFYLCASSSRQGPQPQHFGDGTRLSIL.

The table lists this clonotype with a few counts. This chain links TRBV20-1 with TRBJ2-7, with TRBD2 identical over 8 bases. From germline, CDR1 is DFQATT and CDR2 SNEGSKA (reference sequence). J was trimmed by 6 bases and V by 3 bases; bases with no gene match: 10. The CDR3 has 14 amino acids. The CDR3: CSASTSGIEPEQYF. The CDR3, as DNA: TGCAGTGCTAGTACTAGCGGAATTGAACCCGAGCAGTACTTC.

The chain couples TRBV12-3 or TRBV12-4 to TRBJ1-5, with D uncertain. This CDR3 spans 15 amino acids. V was trimmed by 6 bases and J by 2 bases, leaving 14 bases between them. The CDR3 reads CASSIEDVRNQPQHF. The CDR3 nucleotides are TGTGCCAGCAGCATCGAGGACGTCCGCAATCAGCCCCAGCATTTT.

This clonotype was observed many times. Here the CDR3 DNA reads TGTGCCAGCAGTTTTCGTAACGTCCCAGGGAGGCCGAACACTGAAGCTTTCTTT. Amino acid sequence: CASSFRNVPGRPNTEAFF. The rearrangement uses TRBV6-5 and TRBJ1-1, with a possible D match to TRBD1 (5 bases). Germline values: CDR1 MNHEY, CDR2 SVGAGI. V was cut by 4 bases and J by 1 base, with 22 bases left in between. This CDR3 comprises 18 residues.

The V call is TRBV19, the J call TRBJ2-1; 7 bases agree with TRBD2. The CDR3 covers 16 residues. V trimming: 3 bases; J trimming: 9 bases; junction bases outside the gene matches: 14. Per the germline V gene, CDR1 is LNHDA and CDR2 is SQIVND (reference sequence). The CDR3 nucleotides read TGTGCCAGTAGTATCGATTTCGGGGGAGGGAGCGGTGAGCAGTTCTTC. As protein: CASSIDFGGGSGEQFF.

This clonotype has only a few counts. The chain links TRBV6-2 or TRBV6-3 to TRBJ2-1; TRBD1 is a possible D gene (6 bases). The V gene lost 1 base and the J gene lost 5 bases, with 18 bases spanning the gap. The CDR3 runs 17 residues. CDR1 MNHEY and CDR2 SVGEGT come from the germline V gene. This CDR3 reads CASSYLDSIRINNEQFF. The CDR3 DNA sequence: TGTGCCAGCAGTTACTTGGACAGCATTAGGATCAACAATGAGCAGTTCTTC.